Following are 5 T cell receptor beta chains from one sample sequenced in a study of blood T cell repertoires in COVID-19. Produced via immunoSEQ multiplex PCR; TCRdb's table is partial and in-frame only. The sample includes about 160,000 clones, 87% of them seen just once. The source material was peripheral blood. Receptors were obtained from a man older than 75 with acute or convalescent COVID-19.

The chain carries TRBV7-2 and TRBJ1-6; TRBD1 aligns across 7 bases. With V trimmed by 7 bases and J by 7 bases, 4 bases remained unmatched. Germline values: CDR1 SGHTA, CDR2 FQGNSA. This CDR3 contains 13 residues. CDR3 in DNA: TGTGCCAGCATCCCAGGGGGGAATTCACCCCTCCACTTT. It yields the protein CASIPGGNSPLHF.

The genes are TRBV29-1 and TRBJ2-3; a possible D gene is TRBD2 (6 bases). This CDR3 has 11 residues. Germline CDR1 is SQVTM and CDR2 is ANQGSEA. V lost 4 bases, J lost 5 bases, and 7 bases lay in between. CDR3 sequence reads: CSVGRGDTQYF. The CDR3 nucleotides are TGCAGCGTTGGGAGGGGAGATACGCAGTATTTT.

The V call is TRBV5-4, the J call TRBJ2-1; 10 bases align to TRBD2. From germline, CDR1 is SGHNT and CDR2 YYREEE (reference sequence). The V segment lost 4 bases and the J segment 9 bases; nucleotides outside the gene matches: 22. This CDR3 has 19 residues. CDR3 sequence reads: CASSLTLAGGPPTEGEQFF. The DNA of the CDR3 is TGTGCCAGCAGCCTGACGTTAGCGGGAGGCCCCCCCACTGAGGGTGAGCAGTTCTTC.

The V gene is TRBV7-2, the J gene TRBJ2-1; TRBD2 is a possible D gene (5 bases). The CDR3 has 14 residues. Trimming removed 7 bases at V and 2 bases at J, with 12 bases between. CDR1 SGHTA and CDR2 FQGNSA come from the germline V gene. The CDR3 is CASTTGITYNEQFF. The CDR3 region has the DNA TGTGCCAGCACTACGGGGATAACCTACAATGAGCAGTTCTTC.

This clone is a singleton in its sample. Germline and junction disagree at one end, which may indicate a read error. V usage is TRBV7-2 and J usage is TRBJ1-1, with no clear D. This CDR3 contains 13 residues. Germline CDR1 and CDR2: SGHTA and FQGNSA. The CDR3 region has the DNA TGTGCCAGCAGCCCGGTAGTCTCTGCTAGGGAGGACTTT. It is translated as CASSPVVSAREDF.